A selection of T cell receptor beta chains follows, all from one sample in a study of T cell responses to AZD1222 COVID-19 vaccine. Using immunoSEQ multiplex PCR, the repertoire was profiled, and TCRdb retains in-frame clones only, with some absent. The repertoire consists of 150,000 to 200,000 clones, with more than 80% occurring once and the leading ten covering about 6.1%. The source was peripheral blood, collected on day 0 of AZD1222 vaccination. Receptor source: an adult in good health. Both conserved end residues are part of each CDR3. A D gene is named only where the DNA matches it firmly. Size values are once, few and many counts, or a class for expanded clones, and some rows have none.

TRBV19	NA	TRBJ2-7	NA	CASGGDSYEQYF	TGTGCCAGTGGAGGAGACTCCTACGAGCAGTACTTC
TRBV7-8	once	TRBJ1-2	TRBD1	CASSFWTGPYGYTF	TGTGCCAGCAGCTTTTGGACAGGACCTTATGGCTACACCTTC
TRBV6-5	NA	TRBJ2-3	TRBD2	CASRSTSGSGDTQYF	TGTGCCAGCAGGTCGACTAGCGGGAGTGGTGATACGCAGTATTTT
TRBV3-1/TRBV3-2	NA	TRBJ1-3	NA	CATMSWGTSNSGNTIYF	TGTGCCACGATGAGCTGGGGTACCAGCAACTCTGGAAACACCATATATTTT
TRBV25-1	NA	TRBJ1-2	NA	CASSGRTVYGYTF	TGTGCCAGCAGTGGACGGACGGTCTATGGCTACACCTTC
TRBV28	NA	TRBJ2-7	TRBD1	CASSQDRVEQYF	TGTGCCAGCAGCCAAGACAGGGTCGAGCAGTACTTC
TRBV7-8	NA	TRBJ1-4	TRBD1	CATLPRDRAIEKLFF	TGTGCCACCCTCCCGAGGGACAGGGCGATCGAAAAACTGTTTTTT
TRBV19	NA	TRBJ1-4	NA	CASSINRAGLNEKLFF	TGTGCCAGTAGTATTAATCGGGCAGGACTCAATGAAAAACTGTTTTTT
TRBV5-6	once	TRBJ2-7	NA	CASSFLGRRSVTYEQYF	TGTGCCAGCAGCTTTCTTGGTCGCCGTAGCGTCACCTACGAGCAGTACTTC
TRBV7-9	NA	TRBJ1-4	NA	CASSSKEKLFF	TGTGCCAGCAGCTCAAAAGAAAAACTGTTTTTT
TRBV7-9	NA	TRBJ1-4	NA	CASSLTPTGPYEKLFF	TGTGCCAGCAGCTTAACCCCGACAGGCCCCTATGAAAAACTGTTTTTT
TRBV2	NA	TRBJ1-4	TRBD1	CASSEEGQGNEKLFF	TGTGCCAGCAGTGAAGAAGGACAGGGGAACGAAAAACTGTTTTTT
TRBV21-1	NA	TRBJ2-4	NA	CASSKGGGCNIQYF	TGTGCCAGCAGCAAAGGCGGGGGATGCAACATTCAGTACTTC
TRBV10-3	once	TRBJ1-2	NA	CAISELTSDGYTF	TGTGCCATCAGTGAGTTAACGTCCGATGGCTACACCTTC
TRBV3-1/TRBV3-2	NA	TRBJ1-2	TRBD1	CASSQGDRELRYGYTF	TGTGCCAGCAGCCAAGGGGACAGGGAACTTAGGTATGGCTACACCTTC
TRBV11-2	NA	TRBJ2-3	TRBD2	CASSLDPLAGVTDTQYF	TGTGCCAGCAGCTTAGATCCACTAGCGGGGGTTACAGATACGCAGTATTTT
TRBV20-1	NA	TRBJ2-1	NA	CSASDPDSSYNEQFF	TGCAGTGCTAGTGATCCGGATAGCTCCTACAATGAGCAGTTCTTC
TRBV5-4	NA	TRBJ1-5	NA	CASIRQSHYSNQPQHF	TGTGCCAGCATTAGACAATCCCATTATAGCAATCAGCCCCAGCATTTT
TRBV10-1	many	TRBJ1-2	NA	CASSPILENGYTF	TGCGCCAGCAGTCCTATCCTAGAAAATGGCTACACCTTC
TRBV10-3	NA	TRBJ2-7	NA	CAISEGLGGSYEQYF	TGTGCCATCAGTGAGGGTCTGGGGGGATCCTACGAGCAGTACTTC
TRBV5-1	once	TRBJ2-3	TRBD1	CASSRDRGTDTQYF	TGCGCCAGCAGCCGGGACAGGGGGACAGATACGCAGTATTTT
TRBV10-3	NA	TRBJ2-1	TRBD2	CAISRAGGDNEQFF	TGTGCCATCAGTAGAGCGGGGGGTGACAATGAGCAGTTCTTC
TRBV2	once	TRBJ1-2	TRBD1	CASQRRQGADYGYTF	TGTGCCAGCCAGCGACGGCAGGGGGCAGACTATGGCTACACCTTC
TRBV7-9	few	TRBJ1-3	NA	CASSPGSLHSGNTIYF	TGTGCCAGCAGTCCCGGGTCACTTCACTCTGGAAACACCATATATTTT
TRBV7-2	once	TRBJ1-1	TRBD1	CASSLGQGVKAFF	TGTGCCAGCAGCTTAGGACAGGGGGTTAAAGCTTTCTTT
TRBV30	NA	TRBJ2-7	NA	CAWRGWGAGEQYF	TGTGCCTGGAGGGGCTGGGGGGCTGGCGAGCAGTACTTC
TRBV4-2	NA	TRBJ2-3	TRBD2	CASSQLAGGGTDTQYF	TGTGCCAGCAGCCAACTAGCGGGGGGGGGCACAGATACGCAGTATTTT
TRBV11-2	NA	TRBJ2-2	TRBD1	CASSSDRWDRQNTGELFF	TGTGCCAGCAGCTCCGACCGATGGGACAGACAGAACACCGGGGAGCTGTTTTTT
TRBV15	NA	TRBJ1-2	NA	CATSRGRGLEAHGYTF	TGTGCCACCAGCAGAGGAAGAGGGTTGGAGGCCCATGGCTACACCTTC
TRBV11-2	NA	TRBJ2-1	NA	CASSLGFYQFF	TGTGCCAGCAGCTTAGGGTTCTACCAGTTCTTC
TRBV7-2	NA	TRBJ1-1	NA	CASGKATNTEAFF	TGTGCCAGCGGCAAGGCGACGAACACTGAAGCTTTCTTT
TRBV29-1	once	TRBJ2-7	TRBD2	CSVPLGGGGGEQYF	TGCAGCGTCCCCTTGGGCGGGGGGGGCGGCGAGCAGTACTTC